This entry is about one T cell receptor (beta chain). The table lists this clonotype with many counts. Its binding antigen is unknown. Base qualities are not provided; no much larger clone lies one nucleotide away. This entry belongs to a study of human T cells and chemical hapten exposure (dated by TCRdb to the early 2020s). Notes on the research overall: For sensitization, 2% DPC in acetone was applied to a 2 cm by 2 cm area of upper inner arm skin. Throughout the study period of around 24 weeks, patients also received therapeutic DPC doses to the scalp every week. Patch testing was performed on the upper back with Finn chambers containing 0.01% DPC, and the patch tests were scored after 6 days according to International Contact Dermatitis Research Group standards. The mostly female patient cohort included alopecia areata with under or over 50% scalp involvement, alopecia totalis and alopecia universalis. Libraries were pooled for sequencing, and variation in per-sample TCR yields was attributed mainly to small differences in library volumes within the pool. This study followed changes in the peripheral blood TCR repertoire in vivo during primary and secondary sensitization of alopecia patients to the hapten diphenylcyclopropenone (DPC). Blood samples were taken from patients before sensitization (week 0) and then at 2, 6 and about 24 weeks after DPC sensitization. Nearly 30 alopecia patients provided blood for TCR sequencing at one to four time points (pre-sensitization, 2, 6 and 24 weeks).

Beyond this particular receptor, the publication reports: A positive correlation was found between the number of PT1 expanded TCRs and patch test score, with significance reached at thresholds 8, 16 and 32 but not 4. Expanded TCRs formed significantly more large CDR3 similarity clusters than pre-sensitization or healthy control sets, consistent with antigen-driven responses. All patients had alopecia, a presumed autoimmune disease, so their immune response might differ from that of healthy individuals. Repeated subsampling changed both the strength of the expansion versus patch-test correlation and the threshold at which the correlation became significant. DPC sensitization did not change how many TCRs were above 1 in 1000 frequency, and no evidence was found of alterations in global repertoire structure.

Reading the label with the study, this specimen's time point is: pre-sensitization, week 0. The treatment or condition label corresponds to: therapeutic diphenylcyclopropenone sensitization with weekly scalp DPC. At every patch-test visit, the blood draw took place before the patch test was put on. Patients were considered eligible if aged 18 to 70, diagnosed with alopecia and deemed suitable for DPC therapy, and patients were excluded if pregnant. Total RNA was extracted from unfractionated whole blood collected in Tempus Blood RNA tubes. Sequences SGHDT (CDR1) and YYEEEE (CDR2) are obtained from the germline V gene. At the junction V is shortened by 4 bases and J by 4 bases; bases outside the gene matches: 11. Inclusive of the bounding cysteine and phenylalanine, the CDR3 is 17 residues long. Only the CDR3 region is kept as DNA, spanning 51 bases read in frame from base 1. The protocol used for the library was RACE. Instrument used: NextSeq 500. Library preparation attached unique molecular identifiers to individual cDNA molecules for quantitative, reproducible TCR counting. From each blood RNA sample, both TCR alpha and TCR beta chains were sequenced. In the authors' own workflow: Samples had a median of approximately 93,000 TCRs, with a range from about 23,224 to 750,000. The Decombinator software suite was used to annotate V, J and CDR3 in the TCR reads. For PS versus PT1 abundance plots, all samples were subsampled to the same number of TCRs (28,000). Expanded TCRs were defined as absent before sensitization and observed at least eight times at the 2-week time point. In-frame beta chains were kept once TCRdb had trimmed the public reads at Q25 with fastp and called clones with MiXCR. CDR3 protein duplicates are merged, each entry listing the most common genes and DNA. TCRdb, rather than the study authors, made the V and J calls. In this sample the table shows tens of thousands of distinct CDR3 sequences, around 9.4% of which occur a single time. The ten largest clones capture around 15% of the sample.

The sequences come from whole blood, collected in connection with sensitization to the hapten diphenylcyclopropenone (DPC). The chain links TRBV5-6 with TRBJ2-2; TRBD1 matches 9 bases in the middle. The clonotype originates from a woman aged 40 to 50 with alopecia areata. Some clones in this sample may be carry-over from other donors' samples. The CDR3 region has the sequence CASSPLLGTGRTGELFF. The DNA sequence is as follows: TGTGCCAGCAGCCCCCTTCTTGGGACAGGGCGCACCGGGGAGCTGTTTTTT.